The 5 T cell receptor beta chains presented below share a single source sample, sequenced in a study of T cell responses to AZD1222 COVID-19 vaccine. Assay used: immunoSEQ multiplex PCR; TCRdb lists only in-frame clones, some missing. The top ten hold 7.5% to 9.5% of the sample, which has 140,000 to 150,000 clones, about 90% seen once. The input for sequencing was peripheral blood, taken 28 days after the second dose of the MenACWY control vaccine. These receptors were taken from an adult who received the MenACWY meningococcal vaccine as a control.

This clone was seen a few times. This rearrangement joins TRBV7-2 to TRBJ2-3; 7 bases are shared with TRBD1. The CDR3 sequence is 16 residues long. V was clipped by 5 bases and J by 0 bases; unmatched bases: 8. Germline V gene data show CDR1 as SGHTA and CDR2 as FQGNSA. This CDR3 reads CASSPRQGRSTDTQYF. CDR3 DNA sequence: TGTGCCAGCAGCCCCCGACAGGGTAGAAGCACAGATACGCAGTATTTT.

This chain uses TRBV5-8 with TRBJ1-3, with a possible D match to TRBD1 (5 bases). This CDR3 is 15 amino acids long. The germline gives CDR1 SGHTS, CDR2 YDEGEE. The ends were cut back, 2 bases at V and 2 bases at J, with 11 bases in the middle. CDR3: CASSLRGTAGNTIYF. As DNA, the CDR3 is TGTGCCAGCAGCTTACGCGGGACGGCTGGAAACACCATATATTTT.

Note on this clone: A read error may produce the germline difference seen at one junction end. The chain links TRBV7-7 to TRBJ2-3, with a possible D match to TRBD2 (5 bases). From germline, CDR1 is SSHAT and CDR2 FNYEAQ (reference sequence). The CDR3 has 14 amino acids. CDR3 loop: CASSLAPRSDTQYF. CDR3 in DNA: TGTGCTAGCAGCTTAGCGCCTCGGTCGGATACGCAGTATTTT.

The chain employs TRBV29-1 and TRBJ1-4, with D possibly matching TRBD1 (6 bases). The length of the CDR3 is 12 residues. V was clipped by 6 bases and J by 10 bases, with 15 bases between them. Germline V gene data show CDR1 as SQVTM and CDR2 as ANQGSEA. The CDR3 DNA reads TGCAGCGTGGGGGCAGGGCAGGGAAAACTGTTTTTT. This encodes CSVGAGQGKLFF.

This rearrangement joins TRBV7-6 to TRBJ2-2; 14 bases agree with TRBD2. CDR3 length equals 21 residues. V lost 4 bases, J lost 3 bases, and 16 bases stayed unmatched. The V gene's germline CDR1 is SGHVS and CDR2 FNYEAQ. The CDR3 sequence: CASSSTYLPGLAGDDTGELFF. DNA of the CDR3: TGTGCCAGCAGCTCGACATACCTCCCGGGACTAGCGGGAGATGACACCGGGGAGCTGTTTTTT.